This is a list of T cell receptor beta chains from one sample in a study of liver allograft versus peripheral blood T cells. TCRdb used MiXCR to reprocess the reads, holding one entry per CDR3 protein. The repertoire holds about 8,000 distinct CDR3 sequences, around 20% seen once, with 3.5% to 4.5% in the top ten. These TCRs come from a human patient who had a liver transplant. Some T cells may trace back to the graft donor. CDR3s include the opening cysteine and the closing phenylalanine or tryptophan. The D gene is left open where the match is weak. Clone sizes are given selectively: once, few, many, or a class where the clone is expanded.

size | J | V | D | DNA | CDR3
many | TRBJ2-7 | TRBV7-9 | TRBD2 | TGTGCCAGTATGGTAGCGGGTGGGTACGAGCAGTACTTC | CASMVAGGYEQYF
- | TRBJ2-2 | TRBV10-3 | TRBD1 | TGTGCCATCAGCGACCTCACCGGGACAGGGGCAGACACCGGGGAGCTGTTTTTT | CAISDLTGTGADTGELFF
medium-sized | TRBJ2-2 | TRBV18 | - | TGTGCCAGCTCAGCGGGACGGAGGAACACCGGGGAGCTGTTTTTT | CASSAGRRNTGELFF
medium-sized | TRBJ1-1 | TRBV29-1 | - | TGCAGCGTTGATAGCGGGTTGAACACTGAAGCTTTCTTT | CSVDSGLNTEAFF
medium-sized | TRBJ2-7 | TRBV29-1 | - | TGCAGCGTTGGAAGCTACGAGCAGTACTTC | CSVGSYEQYF
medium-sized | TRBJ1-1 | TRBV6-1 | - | TGTGCCAGCAGTATAGGGGAAACTGAAGCTTTCTTT | CASSIGETEAFF
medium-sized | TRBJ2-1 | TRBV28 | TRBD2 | TGTGCCAGCATTACTAGCGGGAGGACGAATGAGCAGTTCTTC | CASITSGRTNEQFF
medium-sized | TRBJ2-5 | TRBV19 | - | TGTGCCAGTAGTCGTCCGGGGCTTGGGGAGACCCAGTACTTC | CASSRPGLGETQYF
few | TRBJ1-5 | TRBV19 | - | TGTGCCAGTAGTATCGCCAGGGTAAGCAATCAGCCCCAGCATTTT | CASSIARVSNQPQHF
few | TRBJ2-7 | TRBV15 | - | TGTGCCACCAGCAGAGATTCCTACGAGCAGTACTTC | CATSRDSYEQYF
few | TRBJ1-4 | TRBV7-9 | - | TGTGCCAGCAGCCCCGGCCGCTTCGATGGCGCAACTAATGAAAAACTGTTTTTT | CASSPGRFDGATNEKLFF
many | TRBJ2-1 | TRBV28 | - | TGTGCCAGCAGTCCTCTCCCTCCCAATGAGCAGTTCTTC | CASSPLPPNEQFF
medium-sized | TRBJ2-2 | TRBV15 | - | TGTGCCACCAGCAGAGATTCGGGAAACACCGGGGAGCTGTTTTTT | CATSRDSGNTGELFF
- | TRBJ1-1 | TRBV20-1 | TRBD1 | TGCAGTGCGAACCGGGACAGGAACACTGAAGCTTTCTTT | CSANRDRNTEAFF
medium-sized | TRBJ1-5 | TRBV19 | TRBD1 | TGTGCCAGTAGTGACAGGGGGAGCAATCAGCCCCAGCATTTT | CASSDRGSNQPQHF
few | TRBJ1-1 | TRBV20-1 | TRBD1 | TGCACCCCGGGACAGGGGGCCCAGAACACTGAAGCTTTCTTT | CTPGQGAQNTEAFF
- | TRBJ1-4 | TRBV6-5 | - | TGTGCCAGCAGTTACGGGTTTGGTGGGAAAGATGAAAAACTGTTTTTT | CASSYGFGGKDEKLFF
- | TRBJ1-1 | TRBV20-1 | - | TGCAGTGCTCCCAATGCCGGGGGCATGAACACTGAAGCTTTCTTT | CSAPNAGGMNTEAFF
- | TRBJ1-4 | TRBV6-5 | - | TGTGCCAGCAGCGCAACAGGACCAACTAATGAAAAACTGTTTTTT | CASSATGPTNEKLFF
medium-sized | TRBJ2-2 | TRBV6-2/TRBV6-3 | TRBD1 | TGTGCCAGCAGTTCCAGAACCCTACCGGGACAGAGGAACACCGGGGAGCTGTTTTTT | CASSSRTLPGQRNTGELFF
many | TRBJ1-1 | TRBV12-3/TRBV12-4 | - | TGTGCCAGCAGTTTTGGGGAGAGCACTGAAGCTTTCTTT | CASSFGESTEAFF
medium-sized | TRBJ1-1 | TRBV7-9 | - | TGTGCCAGCAGCTCCGTTATGTTCACTGAAGCTTTCTTT | CASSSVMFTEAFF
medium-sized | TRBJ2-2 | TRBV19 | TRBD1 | TGTGCCAGTACCACTACCGGGACAGGGGGAACCGGGGAGCTGTTTTTT | CASTTTGTGGTGELFF
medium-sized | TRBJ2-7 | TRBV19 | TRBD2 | TGTGCCAGTAGTAGTAGGACTAGCGGAACCTACGAGCAGTACTTC | CASSSRTSGTYEQYF
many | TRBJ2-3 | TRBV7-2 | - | TGTGCCAGCTCTCCGACAGGTGCGGATACGCAGTATTTT | CASSPTGADTQYF
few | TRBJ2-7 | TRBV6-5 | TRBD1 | TGTGCCAGCAGATCAGGGGGAATGCCCTACGAGCAGTACTTC | CASRSGGMPYEQYF
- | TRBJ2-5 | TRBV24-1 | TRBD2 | TGTGCCACCAGTGATCCGACCGGGGGGGTCCAAGAGACCCAGTACTTC | CATSDPTGGVQETQYF
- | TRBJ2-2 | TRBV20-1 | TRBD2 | TGCAGTGCTAGAATAGCGGGGGATTGGGGCGGGGAGCTGTTTTTT | CSARIAGDWGGELFF
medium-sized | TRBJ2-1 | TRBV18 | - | TGTGCCAGCTCTCTAATGGACCAAACTAACAATGAGCAGTTCTTC | CASSLMDQTNNEQFF
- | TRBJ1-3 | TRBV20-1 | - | TGCAGTCCACTCCAGGCCGACTCTGGAAACACCATATATTTT | CSPLQADSGNTIYF
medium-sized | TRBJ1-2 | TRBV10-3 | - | TGTGCCATCAGTGAGTCAGGCGAGGGAACTAACTATGGCTACACCTTC | CAISESGEGTNYGYTF
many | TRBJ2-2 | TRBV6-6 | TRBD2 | TGTGCCAGCAGTTACTCGAAAGCGGGAGGAGCCGGGGAGCTGTTTTTT | CASSYSKAGGAGELFF
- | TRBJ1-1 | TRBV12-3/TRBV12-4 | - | TGTGCCAGCAGTTTAGATGCAGGGCTGCACACTGAAGCTTTCTTT | CASSLDAGLHTEAFF
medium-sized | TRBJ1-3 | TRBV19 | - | TGTGCCAGTAGTAGGCTGATATACTCTGGAAACACCATATATTTT | CASSRLIYSGNTIYF
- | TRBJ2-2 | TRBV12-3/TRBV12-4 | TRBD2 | TGTGCCAGCAGATTGGGTTCGGGCGGGAGGGGGAACACCGGGGAGCTGTTTTTT | CASRLGSGGRGNTGELFF
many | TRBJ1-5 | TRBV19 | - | TGTGCCAGTAGTAATATGGGGTTTGGGCCCCAGCATTTT | CASSNMGFGPQHF
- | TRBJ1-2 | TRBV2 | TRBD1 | TGTGCCAGCAGTAAGGGACAGGGACGGGATGGCTACACCTTC | CASSKGQGRDGYTF
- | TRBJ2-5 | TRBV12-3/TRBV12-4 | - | TGTGCCAGCAGCCCTGGACAAGGGGAGACCCAGTACTTC | CASSPGQGETQYF
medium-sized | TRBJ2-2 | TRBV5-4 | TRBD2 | TGTGCCAGCGAGCGGGGCGGGGGTAGCGACACCGGGGAGCTGTTTTTT | CASERGGGSDTGELFF
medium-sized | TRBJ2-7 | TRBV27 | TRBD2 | TGTGCCAGCAGTTTAAGGCGGGAGCCCTCCTACGAGCAGTACTTC | CASSLRREPSYEQYF